This TCR beta chain was profiled in a study of blood T cell repertoires in COVID-19. As processed by the authors: Estimation of nucleated cell counts relied on the amplification of reference gene primers. Generated by immunoSEQ multiplex PCR, the TCRdb table keeps only in-frame clones and is missing some. D and trimming come from the DNA, and the V and J calls and clone size come from that table. Altogether 310,000 or so clones are present, around 86% being singletons, with the ten largest covering 1%. The germline CDR1 and CDR2 sequences are SGHRS and YFSETQ. The CDR3 is made up of 15 amino acids. V lost 0 bases, J lost 4 bases, and 5 bases stayed unmatched.

The TCR originated in a man aged 50 or older with active or convalescent COVID-19. This chain links TRBV5-1 with TRBJ2-3; 7 bases match TRBD2. Material: peripheral blood. This CDR3 is CASSLAGRSADTQYF. The DNA of the CDR3 is TGCGCCAGCAGCTTGGCCGGGAGGTCGGCAGATACGCAGTATTTT.